The TCR beta chain described here comes from a study of T cells in Graves' hyperthyroidism and ophthalmopathy (dated by TCRdb to between 2018 and 2021). Notes on the research overall: Peripheral blood samples were taken at initial diagnosis, before any treatment was given. To identify TCR V-J signatures that set the groups apart, the researchers used a discovery cohort of roughly 100 patients, made up of fewer than 50 with Graves' ophthalmopathy and about 60 with stable Graves' hyperthyroidism. Prospective prediction of ophthalmopathy was tested in an independent validation cohort consisting of some 19 hyperthyroidism patients and around 17 patients who later progressed to ophthalmopathy. The 75 to 100 discovery patients were divided at random into training and test sets in a 7:3 ratio. In roughly six Graves' hyperthyroidism patients, the study also compared T-cell repertoires from thyroid tissue with T-cell repertoires from blood. After sampling, hyperthyroidism patients received methimazole starting at 30 mg daily, and ophthalmopathy patients received high-dose intravenous methylprednisolone. The paper describes TCR Vbeta CDR3 sequencing of fewer than 150 peripheral blood samples, made up of fewer than 50 ophthalmopathy patients, around 78 hyperthyroidism patients and 17 progressor patients.

General conclusions and limits of the study: In validation, the model predicted progression to ophthalmopathy a median of roughly 6.1 months before onset, with roughly 70% sensitivity and roughly 77% specificity. A 13 V-J signature model separated ophthalmopathy from stable hyperthyroidism, with approximately 86% sensitivity and 81% to 82% specificity in cross-validation and 80%/75% in testing. Most expanded thyroid clonotypes (frequency above 0.001) were also detected in blood, suggesting blood repertoires may reflect thyroid immune responses. No statistical method was used to set the sample size in advance, and investigators knew the group allocation.

This clonotype was seen ten or more times. It lacks a known antigen. No per-base quality is available; no much larger clone lies one base away. Amplification of TCR beta CDR3 regions was carried out from RNA transcripts. The TCR CDR3 was subjected to a first round of RT-PCR using the HTBI primer set and the Qiagen OneStep RT-PCR kit. The libraries were constructed in a second round of multiplex PCR and then size-selected and purified. Paired-end sequencing of the libraries was performed with 100 bp reads on an Illumina HiSeq2000. The original pipeline was this. SOAPnuke was used to process the raw data, with reads discarded if the reads contained adapters or uncalled bases, had a mean Phred below 15, or lacked an exact constant-primer or identifier match. High-quality paired reads were merged using COPE v1.2.5, and each unique nucleotide sequence was defined as a clonotype. Clonotypes were aligned to IMGT TRBV, TRBD and TRBJ reference segments using MiTCR v1.1. Only V-J combinations with frequency above 0.0001, covering 98% to 99.2% of repertoires, were analysed. A TCS score was defined as the ratio of F50 (clonal expansion) to E x V (chaos), with BLOSUM62-based TCRdist applied between CDR3 peptides within each V-J. Welch's t-statistics and random forest reduced roughly 540 V-J features to 10 to 15, which were used in a naive Bayes classifier (R e1071). The public reads were reprocessed in TCRdb via fastp at Q25 and MiXCR, keeping in-frame beta chains. Identical CDR3 proteins give one entry, which carries the most common genes and DNA. The V and J calls come from TCRdb's annotation, not from the publication. The sample table holds 250,000 to 350,000 distinct CDR3 sequences, of which approximately 15% were seen once. Around 61% of the sample comes from the top ten.

The germline V gene specifies MNHEY as CDR1 and SVGEGT as CDR2. V has 2 bases trimmed and J has 1 base trimmed; junction bases matching no gene number 1. Reading from cysteine to phenylalanine, the CDR3 counts 14 amino acids. The sequence is cut down to CDR3 DNA, 42 bases in frame from base 1. Moderately to severely active disease, a Clinical Activity Score of at least 3, a NOSPECS grade of at least 4, and a duration under 3 months were present in ophthalmopathy patients. Patients with uncontrolled infections, other autoimmune diseases, pregnancy or lactation were excluded. Diagnoses relied on clinical symptoms, serum thyroxine and TRAb, thyroid ultrasound and orbital computed tomography. Ficoll-Paque density gradient centrifugation was used to isolate PBMCs from around 10 ml of fresh peripheral blood. Total RNA was extracted using Trizol reagent, and RNA quality was assessed on an Agilent 2100 Bioanalyzer.

The receptor chain draws on TRBV6-2 or TRBV6-3 and TRBJ2-7; 8 bases in the junction line up with TRBD2. This clonotype was obtained from an older woman with Graves' ophthalmopathy. Sample: blood. The DNA sequence is given as TGTGCCAGCAGTTACGAGCGGGGGTCCTACGAGCAGTACTTC. Its coded protein is CASSYERGSYEQYF.